This TCR beta chain came from a study of Ad26.COV2.S vaccination and SARS-CoV-2 variants. Treatment given: some 20 received Ad26.COV2.S at low or high dose, single or two shots; roughly five received placebo; per-sample allocation not given. Collection of samples fell on day 63 after the first vaccine or placebo injection. The CDR3 is 17 residues long. Germline CDR1 is GTSNPN and CDR2 is SVGIG (reference sequence). The V and J ends lost 1 base and 1 base, in that order; junction bases with no gene match: 7. Assay: immunoSEQ multiplex PCR; the TCRdb copy retains only in-frame clones and omits some. The table shows roughly 700,000 clones, with around 92% occurring only once.

Source: peripheral blood, taken in a trial of Ad26.COV2.S vaccine versus placebo. The chain carries TRBV30 and TRBJ2-3, with TRBD1 matching 11 bases. This TCR was sampled from a person between 18 and 65 years old who received the Ad26.COV2.S COVID-19 vaccine or a placebo. CDR3 sequence reads: CAWSGTGQGGGTDTQYF. CDR3 DNA sequence: TGTGCCTGGAGTGGAACGGGACAGGGGGGCGGCACAGATACGCAGTATTTT. Combining the CDR3 with reference TRBV30 and TRBJ2-3 gives the whole variable domain SQTIHQWPATLVQPVGSPLSLECTVEGTSNPNLYWYRQAAGRGLQLLFYSVGIGQISSEVPQNLSASRPQDRQFILSSKKLLLSDSGFYLCAWSGTGQGGGTDTQYFGPGTRLTVL.